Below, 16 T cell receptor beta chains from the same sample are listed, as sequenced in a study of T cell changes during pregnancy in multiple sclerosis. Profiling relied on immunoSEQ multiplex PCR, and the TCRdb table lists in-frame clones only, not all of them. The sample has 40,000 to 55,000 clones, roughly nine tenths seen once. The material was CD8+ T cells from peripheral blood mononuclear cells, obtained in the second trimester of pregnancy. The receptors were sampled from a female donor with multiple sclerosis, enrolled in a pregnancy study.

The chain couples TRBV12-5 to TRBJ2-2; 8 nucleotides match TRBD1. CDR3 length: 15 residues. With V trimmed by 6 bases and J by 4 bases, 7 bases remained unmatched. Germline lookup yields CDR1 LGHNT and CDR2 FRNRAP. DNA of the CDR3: TGTGCTAGTGGAGCTGGACAGGGTGGCACCGGGGAGCTGTTTTTT. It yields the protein CASGAGQGGTGELFF.

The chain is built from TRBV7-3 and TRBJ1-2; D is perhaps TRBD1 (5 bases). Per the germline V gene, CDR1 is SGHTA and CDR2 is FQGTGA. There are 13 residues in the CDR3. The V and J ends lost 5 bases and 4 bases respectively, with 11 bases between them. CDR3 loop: CASSGGGAYGYTF. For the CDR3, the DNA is TGTGCCAGCAGCGGGGGGGGAGCCTATGGCTACACCTTC. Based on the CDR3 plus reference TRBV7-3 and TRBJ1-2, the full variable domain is GAGVSQTPSNKVTEKGKYVELRCDPISGHTALYWYRQSLGQGPEFLIYFQGTGAADDSGLPNDRFFAVRPEGSVSTLKIQRTERGDSAVYLCASSGGGAYGYTFGSGTRLTVV.

CDR3: CASSEAEGNQPQHF. The CDR3 bases are TGTGCCAGCAGTGAAGCGGAGGGCAATCAGCCCCAGCATTTT. The chain joins TRBV2 to TRBJ1-5; D is unresolved. Looked up from germline, CDR1 is SNHLY and CDR2 is FYNNEI. V shed 0 bases and J shed 2 bases, with 5 bases lying between them. There are 14 residues in the CDR3.

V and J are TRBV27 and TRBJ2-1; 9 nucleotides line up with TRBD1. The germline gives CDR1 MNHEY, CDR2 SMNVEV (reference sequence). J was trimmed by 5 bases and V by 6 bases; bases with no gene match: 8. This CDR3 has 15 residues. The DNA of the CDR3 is TGTGCCAGCAGCCTCCTAGGGACAGGGAACAATGAGCAGTTCTTC. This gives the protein CASSLLGTGNNEQFF.

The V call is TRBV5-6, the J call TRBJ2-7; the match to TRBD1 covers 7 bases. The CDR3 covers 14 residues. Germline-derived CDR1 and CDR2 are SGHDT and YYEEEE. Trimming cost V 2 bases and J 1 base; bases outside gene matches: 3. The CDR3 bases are TGTGCCAGCAGCTTCGGGACAGAGTCCTACGAGCAGTACTTC. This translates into CASSFGTESYEQYF.

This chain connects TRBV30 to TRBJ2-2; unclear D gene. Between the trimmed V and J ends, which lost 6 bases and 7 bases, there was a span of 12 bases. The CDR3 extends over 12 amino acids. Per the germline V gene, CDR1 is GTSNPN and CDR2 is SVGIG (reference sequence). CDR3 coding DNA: TGTGCCTGTATCCCCTCGAGCGGGGAGCTGTTTTTT. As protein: CACIPSSGELFF.

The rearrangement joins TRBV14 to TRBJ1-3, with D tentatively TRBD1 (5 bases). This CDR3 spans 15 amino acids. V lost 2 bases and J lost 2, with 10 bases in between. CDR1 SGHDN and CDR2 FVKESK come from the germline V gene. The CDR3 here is CASSQSGGTGNTIYF. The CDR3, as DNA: TGTGCCAGCAGCCAATCCGGGGGAACTGGAAACACCATATATTTT.

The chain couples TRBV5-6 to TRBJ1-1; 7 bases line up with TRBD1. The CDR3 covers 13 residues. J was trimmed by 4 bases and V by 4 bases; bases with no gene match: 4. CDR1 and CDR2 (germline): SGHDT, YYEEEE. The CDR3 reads CASSIRDSTEAFF. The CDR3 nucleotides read TGTGCCAGCAGCATCCGGGACAGCACTGAAGCTTTCTTT. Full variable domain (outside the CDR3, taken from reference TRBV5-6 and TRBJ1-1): DAGVTQSPTHLIKTRGQQVTLRCSPKSGHDTVSWYQQALGQGPQFIFQYYEEEERQRGNFPDRFSGHQFPNYSSELNVNALLLGDSALYLCASSIRDSTEAFFGQGTRLTVV.

This chain's CDR3 is CASSLRTWDEQYF. The CDR3 coding sequence is TGTGCCAGCAGTCTGAGGACTTGGGACGAGCAGTACTTC. This rearrangement joins TRBV6-1 to TRBJ2-7; tentatively, D is TRBD2 (5 bases). This CDR3 comprises 13 residues. Germline CDR1 and CDR2: MNHNS and SASEGT. V lost 5 bases to trimming and J lost 5 bases, with 13 bases between them.

The CDR3, as DNA: TGCAGCGTTGAACTAGCGTGGGGCCCGGATACGCAGTATTTT. It codes for CSVELAWGPDTQYF. This chain connects TRBV29-1 to TRBJ2-3; D perhaps matches TRBD2 (6 bases). V lost 2 bases to trimming and J lost 6 bases, with 15 bases between them. The CDR3 spans 14 residues. Germline V gene sequence: CDR1 SQVTM, CDR2 ANQGSEA.

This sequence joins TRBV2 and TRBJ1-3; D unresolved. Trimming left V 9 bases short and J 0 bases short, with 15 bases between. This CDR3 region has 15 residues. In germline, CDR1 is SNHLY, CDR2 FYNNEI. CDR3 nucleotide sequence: TGTGCCAGACGCTTTAACCACACCTCTGGAAACACCATATATTTT. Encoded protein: CARRFNHTSGNTIYF.

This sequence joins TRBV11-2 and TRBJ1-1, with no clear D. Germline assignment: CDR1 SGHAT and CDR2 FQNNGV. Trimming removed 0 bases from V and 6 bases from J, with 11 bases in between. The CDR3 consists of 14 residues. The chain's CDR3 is CASSLERMGAEAFF. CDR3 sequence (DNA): TGTGCCAGCAGCTTAGAGCGCATGGGAGCTGAAGCTTTCTTT.

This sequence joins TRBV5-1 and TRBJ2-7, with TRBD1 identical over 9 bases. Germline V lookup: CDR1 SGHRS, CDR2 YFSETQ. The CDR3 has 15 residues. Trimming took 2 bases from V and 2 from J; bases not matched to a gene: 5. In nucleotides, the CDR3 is TGCGCCAGCAGCTTACAGGGGGCAGGACCCTACGAGCAGTACTTC. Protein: CASSLQGAGPYEQYF.

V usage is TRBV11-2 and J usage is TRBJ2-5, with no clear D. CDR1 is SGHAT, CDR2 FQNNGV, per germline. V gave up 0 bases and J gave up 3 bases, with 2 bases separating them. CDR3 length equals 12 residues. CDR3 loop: CASSLDEETQYF. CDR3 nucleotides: TGTGCCAGCAGCTTAGACGAAGAGACCCAGTACTTC.

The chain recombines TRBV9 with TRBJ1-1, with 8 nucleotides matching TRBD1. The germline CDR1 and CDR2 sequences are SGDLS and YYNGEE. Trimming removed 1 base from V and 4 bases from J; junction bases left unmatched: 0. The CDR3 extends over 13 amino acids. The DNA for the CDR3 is TGTGCCAGCAGCGTAACAGGGGGCACTGAAGCTTTCTTT. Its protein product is CASSVTGGTEAFF.

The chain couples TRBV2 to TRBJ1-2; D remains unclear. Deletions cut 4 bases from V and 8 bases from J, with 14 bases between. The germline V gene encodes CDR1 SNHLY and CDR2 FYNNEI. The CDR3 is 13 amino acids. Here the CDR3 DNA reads TGTGCCAGCAGTGGGGATGGAGGTTACGGCTACACCTTC. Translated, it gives CASSGDGGYGYTF.